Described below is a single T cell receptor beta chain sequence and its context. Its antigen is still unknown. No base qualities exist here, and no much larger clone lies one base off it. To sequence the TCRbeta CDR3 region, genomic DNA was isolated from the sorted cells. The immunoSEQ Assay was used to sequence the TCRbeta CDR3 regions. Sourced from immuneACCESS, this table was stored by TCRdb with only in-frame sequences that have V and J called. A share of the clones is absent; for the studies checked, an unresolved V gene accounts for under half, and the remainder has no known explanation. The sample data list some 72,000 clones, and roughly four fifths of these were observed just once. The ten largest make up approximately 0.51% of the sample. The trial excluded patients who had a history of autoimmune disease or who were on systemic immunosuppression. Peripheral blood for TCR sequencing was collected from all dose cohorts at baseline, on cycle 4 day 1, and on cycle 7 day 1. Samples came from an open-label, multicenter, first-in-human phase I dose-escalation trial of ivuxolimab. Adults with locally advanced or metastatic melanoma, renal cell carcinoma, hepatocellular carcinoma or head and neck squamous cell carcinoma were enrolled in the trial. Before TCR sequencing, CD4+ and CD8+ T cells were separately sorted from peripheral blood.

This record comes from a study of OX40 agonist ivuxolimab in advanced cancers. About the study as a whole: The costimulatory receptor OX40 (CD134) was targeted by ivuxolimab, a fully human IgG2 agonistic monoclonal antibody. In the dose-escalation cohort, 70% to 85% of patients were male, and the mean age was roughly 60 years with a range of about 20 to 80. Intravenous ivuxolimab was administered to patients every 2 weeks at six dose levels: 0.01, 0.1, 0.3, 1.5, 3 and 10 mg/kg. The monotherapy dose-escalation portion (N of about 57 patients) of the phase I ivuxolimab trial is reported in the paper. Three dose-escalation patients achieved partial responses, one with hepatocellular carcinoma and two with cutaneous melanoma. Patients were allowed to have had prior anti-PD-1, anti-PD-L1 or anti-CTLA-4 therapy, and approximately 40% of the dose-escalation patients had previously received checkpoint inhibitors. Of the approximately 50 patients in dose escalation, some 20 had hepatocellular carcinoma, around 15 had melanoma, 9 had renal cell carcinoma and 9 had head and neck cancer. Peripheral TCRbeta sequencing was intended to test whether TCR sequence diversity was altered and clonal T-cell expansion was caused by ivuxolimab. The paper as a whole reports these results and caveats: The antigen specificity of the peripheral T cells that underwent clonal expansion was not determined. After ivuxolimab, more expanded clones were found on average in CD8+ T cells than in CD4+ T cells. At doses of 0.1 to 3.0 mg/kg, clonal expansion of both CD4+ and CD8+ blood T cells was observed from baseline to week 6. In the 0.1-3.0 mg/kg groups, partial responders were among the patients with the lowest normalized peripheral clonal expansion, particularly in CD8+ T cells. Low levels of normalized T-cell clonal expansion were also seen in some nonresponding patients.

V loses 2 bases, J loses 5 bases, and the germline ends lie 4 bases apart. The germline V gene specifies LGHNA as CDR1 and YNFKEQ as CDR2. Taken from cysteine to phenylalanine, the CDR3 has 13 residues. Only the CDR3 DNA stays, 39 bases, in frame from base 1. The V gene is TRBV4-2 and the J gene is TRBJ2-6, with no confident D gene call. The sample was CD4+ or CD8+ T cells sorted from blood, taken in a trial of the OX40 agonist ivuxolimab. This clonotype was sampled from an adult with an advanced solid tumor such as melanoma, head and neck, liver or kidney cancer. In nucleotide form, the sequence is TGTGCCAGCAGCCAAAGTCGGGCCAACGTCCTGACTTTC. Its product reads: CASSQSRANVLTF.